The rows below give T cell receptor beta chains drawn from one sample of a study. MiXCR, applied by TCRdb to the 5' RACE reads, yields one record per CDR3 protein. Here the sample spans some 11,000 distinct CDR3 sequences, about 15% being singletons. Sequencing input: Tregs sorted from a lymph node. These receptors all come from a female donor with breast cancer. Both conserved end residues are part of each CDR3. A D gene is named only where the DNA matches it firmly. Some rows have no size entry. The others give once, few or many, or a class for an expanded clone.

>TRBJ2-7|TRBV9|TRBD2|many
CASSVGRGGLYEQYF
TGTGCCAGCAGCGTAGGTCGGGGGGGCCTCTACGAGCAGTACTTC
>TRBJ2-7|TRBV12-3/TRBV12-4|-|-
CASSLARGSHEQYF
TGTGCCAGCAGTTTAGCGCGAGGGTCCCACGAGCAGTACTTC
>TRBJ1-5|TRBV6-1|-|few
CASSEGAEGSHQPQHF
TGTGCCAGCAGTGAAGGGGCGGAAGGGTCCCATCAGCCCCAGCATTTT
>TRBJ1-1|TRBV7-3|TRBD1|medium-sized
CASSLGTGMNTEAFF
TGTGCCAGCAGCTTAGGGACAGGCATGAACACTGAAGCTTTCTTT
>TRBJ2-2|TRBV7-2|-|medium-sized
CASSSNEVGELFF
TGTGCCAGCAGCTCGAACGAAGTCGGGGAGCTGTTTTTT
>TRBJ2-2|TRBV11-2|-|few
CASSLQIGTYTGELFF
TGTGCCAGCAGCTTACAAATAGGGACCTACACCGGGGAGCTGTTTTTT
>TRBJ1-1|TRBV14|-|many
CASSQRTANTEAFF
TGTGCCAGCAGCCAAAGGACGGCGAACACTGAAGCTTTCTTT
>TRBJ1-1|TRBV7-2|-|-
CASSLILNIGAFF
TGTGCCAGCAGCTTAATTCTGAACATTGGAGCTTTCTTT
>TRBJ2-5|TRBV12-3/TRBV12-4|-|few
CASSLTSQETQYF
TGTGCCAGCAGTTTAACAAGTCAAGAGACCCAGTACTTC
>TRBJ2-3|TRBV7-9|-|medium-sized
CASSLPTVSTDTQYF
TGTGCCAGCAGCTTACCAACCGTAAGCACAGATACGCAGTATTTT
>TRBJ1-1|TRBV5-1|-|medium-sized
CASSLGRTAVKEAFF
TGCGCCAGCAGCTTGGGGCGGACAGCAGTTAAAGAAGCTTTCTTT
>TRBJ2-2|TRBV30|-|many
CAWSRRGELFF
TGTGCCTGGAGCCGGCGGGGGGAGCTGTTTTTT
>TRBJ2-3|TRBV7-7|-|-
CASSTGVTDMQYF
TGTGCTAGCAGCACTGGGGTTACAGATATGCAGTATTTT
>TRBJ1-1|TRBV6-5|-|medium-sized
CASSYSSQGQSEAFF
TGTGCCAGCAGTTACTCCTCACAAGGACAGAGTGAAGCTTTCTTT
>TRBJ2-1|TRBV24-1|-|medium-sized
CATSDPTGSSYNEQFF
TGTGCCACCAGTGATCCCACCGGGAGCTCCTACAATGAGCAGTTCTTC
>TRBJ2-1|TRBV12-3/TRBV12-4|TRBD2|medium-sized
CASSHSGPEQFF
TGTGCCAGCAGTCATAGCGGGCCCGAGCAGTTCTTC
>TRBJ2-3|TRBV6-2/TRBV6-3|TRBD2|medium-sized
CASRPSSGGTYTQYF
TGTGCCAGCAGACCTTCTAGCGGGGGGACTTATACGCAGTATTTT